Reported below is one T cell receptor (beta chain). The target antigen is unknown. This sample was taken from a study of chemoradiotherapy in HPV16-positive cancers. The CDR3 contains 15 residues. CDR1 is MNHNS, CDR2 SASEGT, per germline. Trimming took 6 bases from V and 1 from J, leaving 15 bases between them. TCRdb keeps only in-frame clones here, not all; method: immunoSEQ multiplex PCR. The data contain about 32,000 clones, approximately 90% of them singletons. Over chemoradiotherapy, repertoires were sampled more than once. Study-wide findings and caveats: During treatment, candidate HPV-specific clones and E7-related motifs expanded in tumor. In HPV16-positive patients, HPV-responsive T-cell expansion tracked better recurrence-free survival. Only two HPV16-positive patients supplied the functional HPV-specificity definition.

The specimen was blood, collected from a patient who underwent chemoradiotherapy. The rearrangement links TRBV6-1 to TRBJ1-1, with D possibly being TRBD1 (5 bases). The receptor's source is a human donor with HPV-associated anogenital cancer. CDR3 DNA: TGTGCCAGCAGGAGGAGTTGGGGGGGGAACACTGAAGCTTTCTTT. As protein: CASRRSWGGNTEAFF.